The rows below give T cell receptor beta chains drawn from one sample of a study of lymphopenia after photon versus proton radiotherapy. Method: immunoSEQ multiplex PCR; TCRdb's copy keeps in-frame clones and lacks some. The table lists 77,000 or so clones, 65% to 85% of them singletons. Sequenced material: peripheral blood, taken from a patient treated with proton-based radiotherapy. Receptors originate from a man aged 60 to 75 with pancreatic cancer. Each CDR3 is given with its conserved first and last residue. The order of the fields is V gene, J gene, D gene, clone size, CDR3 DNA, CDR3 protein. The D gene is left open where the match is weak. The size of a clone is reported for some rows only, either as once, few or many, or as a class for expanded clones.

>TRBV28|TRBJ2-7|-|-
TGTGCCAGCAGCCCAACGTCGGGCGGTGCCTACGAGCAGTACTTC
CASSPTSGGAYEQYF
>TRBV7-9|TRBJ2-6|-|-
TGTGCCAGCAGCCCCCGGGACCCTTCCTCTGGGGCCAACGTCCTGACTTTC
CASSPRDPSSGANVLTF
>TRBV6-5|TRBJ2-7|-|-
TGTGCCAGCAGTTACCTCCAGGGAACCTACGAGCAGTACTTC
CASSYLQGTYEQYF
>TRBV4-2|TRBJ2-7|-|-
TGTGCCAGCAGCCATCTCTTTAAGGGGGATCCGAACGAGCAGTACTTC
CASSHLFKGDPNEQYF
>TRBV5-8|TRBJ2-7|-|-
TGTGCCAGCACCGATAGGGACACCCCTATACGGATATACGAGCAGTACTTC
CASTDRDTPIRIYEQYF
>TRBV7-2|TRBJ1-2|TRBD1|-
TGTGCCAGCAGCCCCTTTTCCGGGACAGGGGGCTATGGCTACACCTTC
CASSPFSGTGGYGYTF
>TRBV5-1|TRBJ1-1|TRBD1|-
TGCGCCAGCAGCTTTACAACAGGGGACACTGAAGCTTTCTTT
CASSFTTGDTEAFF
>TRBV7-8|TRBJ2-1|-|-
TGTGCCAGCAGCCGTCTCGCGTCGAGCTCCTACAATGAGCAGTTCTTC
CASSRLASSSYNEQFF
>TRBV18|TRBJ1-1|TRBD1|-
TGTGCCAGCTCGCCCACCATCAGCCGGGACAGGAACACTGAAGCTTTCTTT
CASSPTISRDRNTEAFF
>TRBV14|TRBJ2-7|-|-
TGTGCCAGCAGCCAAGGGCTTTTCTACGAGCAGTACTTC
CASSQGLFYEQYF
>TRBV5-4|TRBJ2-7|TRBD1|once
TGTGCCAGCAGCCGGGACAGGAGCTCCTACGAGCAGTACTTC
CASSRDRSSYEQYF
>TRBV18|TRBJ2-3|TRBD2|-
TGTGCCAGCTCACTGGGACTAGACACAGATACGCAGTATTTT
CASSLGLDTDTQYF
>TRBV5-1|TRBJ2-1|TRBD2|once
TGCGCCAGCAGCGCTCTAGCGGGAGGGCCCTACAATGAGCAGTTCTTC
CASSALAGGPYNEQFF
>TRBV2|TRBJ2-3|TRBD2|once
TGTGCCAGCAGTCCGACTAGCGAGCCCCTTTATTTT
CASSPTSEPLYF
>TRBV7-2|TRBJ1-5|-|-
TGTGCCAGCAGCCCAGACGCTAGTGGTCAGCCCCAGCATTTT
CASSPDASGQPQHF
>TRBV19|TRBJ1-4|-|-
TGTGCCAGTAGTTCTGCCTCGGGACGTGAAAAACTGTTTTTT
CASSSASGREKLFF
>TRBV6-6|TRBJ2-1|-|few
TGTGCCAGCGGAGATTTAGCGGTGTCTATTTACAATGAGCAGTTCTTC
CASGDLAVSIYNEQFF
>TRBV2|TRBJ2-1|TRBD2|-
TGTGCCAGCAGTGAACTAGCGGGTGGTATCGGTGAGCAGTTCTTC
CASSELAGGIGEQFF
>TRBV11-2|TRBJ2-5|-|-
TGTGCCAGCAGCTTAAGTGGGTGGGGGACACCTTCTTCCCAAGAGACCCAGTACTTC
CASSLSGWGTPSSQETQYF
>TRBV28|TRBJ2-7|-|-
TGTGCCTCGAGGGAAAACTACGAGCAGTACTTC
CASRENYEQYF
>TRBV18|TRBJ2-3|TRBD2|once
TGTGCCAGCTCACCACCGAATAATCTTCAGTGGCTAGCGGGAGAGAGGACGCAGTATTTT
CASSPPNNLQWLAGERTQYF
>TRBV15|TRBJ2-1|-|-
TGTGCCACCAGCAGAGATCTAATTGCAGCGAGCTCCTACAATGAGCAGTTCTTC
CATSRDLIAASSYNEQFF
>TRBV11-2|TRBJ1-6|-|-
TGTGCCAGCAGCTTTCCCAACTCGGGGGGCTCACCCCTCCACTTT
CASSFPNSGGSPLHF
>TRBV5-6|TRBJ2-7|TRBD2|-
TGTGCCAGCAGCTTTGAGGCTAGCGGGTTATCCTACGAGCAGTACTTC
CASSFEASGLSYEQYF
>TRBV9|TRBJ1-3|-|-
TGTGCCAGCAGCGTAGAAAACCAGGGTGTGGGAAACACCATATATTTT
CASSVENQGVGNTIYF
>TRBV5-4|TRBJ2-5|-|-
TGTGCCAGCAGCCAAGAGTTGAGAGGGGGGGAGACCCAGTACTTC
CASSQELRGGETQYF
>TRBV19|TRBJ2-3|-|-
TGTGCCAGTAGTATGTTGGACAAAGCAACAGATACGCAGTATTTT
CASSMLDKATDTQYF
>TRBV7-9|TRBJ1-2|-|-
TGTGCCAGCAGCCCTCAGATTAACTATGGCTACACCTTC
CASSPQINYGYTF
>TRBV19|TRBJ2-7|TRBD1|-
TGTGCCAGTAGTAGGACAGGAGGTACCTACGAGCAGTACTTC
CASSRTGGTYEQYF
>TRBV11-2|TRBJ2-2|TRBD2|-
TGTGCCAGCAGCTCGAGGACTAGCTTGTTCACCGGGGAGCTGTTTTTT
CASSSRTSLFTGELFF
>TRBV15|TRBJ1-4|TRBD1|-
TGTGCCACCAGCAGCAACCCAGGGGGGACAATGGGAAAACTGTTTTTT
CATSSNPGGTMGKLFF
>TRBV5-1|TRBJ2-1|TRBD2|-
TGCGCCAGCAGCTCCTCCCCACCAACTAGCGGGAGGGCCGGTGAGCAGTTCTTC
CASSSSPPTSGRAGEQFF
>TRBV10-3|TRBJ2-7|TRBD2|once
TGTGCCATCAGTGGGCTAGCGGGAGGGTACGAGCAGTACTTC
CAISGLAGGYEQYF